What follows are 14 T cell receptor beta chains derived from one specimen sequenced in a study of cytomegalovirus exposure and HLA in healthy donors. Use of 60 Vbeta and 13 Jbeta primers characterized the PCR. Sequenced by immunoSEQ multiplex PCR; TCRdb stores in-frame clones only, minus some. The table has under 100,000 clones, around 10% seen once. The sample consisted of PBMCs. The receptors come from a man aged 55 to 69 in good health and CMV-seropositive.

This clone has a handful of counts. This sample also contains other DNA sequences that code for the same CDR3. The V and J genes are TRBV6-5 and TRBJ1-5, with D unresolved. Germline CDR1 and CDR2: MNHEY and SVGAGI. This CDR3 is built from 13 residues. V lost 6 bases and J lost 0, with 6 bases in between. The CDR3 here is CASSPYSNQPQHF. The DNA for the CDR3 is TGTGCCAGCAGCCCGTATAGCAATCAGCCCCAGCATTTT.

This clone has only a few counts. The V call is TRBV11-3, the J call TRBJ2-3, with D possibly matching TRBD2 (5 bases). Trimming removed 11 bases at V and 0 bases at J, with 12 bases between. CDR3 length: 13 amino acids. CDR1 is SGHNT and CDR2 is YENEEA in the germline V gene. CDR3 region: CASSGESTDTQYF. CDR3 DNA sequence: TGTGCCTCCAGTGGGGAGAGCACAGATACGCAGTATTTT. The full variable domain, its missing parts supplied by reference TRBV11-3 and TRBJ2-3, is EAGVVQSPRYKIIEKKQPVAFWCNPISGHNTLYWYLQNLGQGPELLIRYENEEAVDDSQLPKDRFSAERLKGVDSTLKIQPAELGDSAVYLCASSGESTDTQYFGPGTRLTVL.

This clone came up a few times. This specimen includes other DNA sequences encoding the same CDR3. The rearrangement uses TRBV6-1 and TRBJ1-1; 10 bases map to TRBD1. The CDR3 totals 15 residues. CDR1 MNHNS and CDR2 SASEGT come from the germline V gene. V lost 6 bases to trimming and J lost 0 bases; unmatched junction nucleotides: 4. The CDR3 DNA sequence: TGTGCCAGCAGCAGGACAGGGGGACTGAACACTGAAGCTTTCTTT. Residues: CASSRTGGLNTEAFF.

CDR3 region: CASSIWARTEHNYGYTF. The CDR3 nucleotides are TGTGCCAGTAGTATTTGGGCCCGGACTGAACATAACTATGGCTACACCTTC. The chain carries TRBV19 and TRBJ1-2, with D unclear. The CDR3 runs to 17 residues. The germline gives CDR1 LNHDA, CDR2 SQIVND (reference sequence). V was shortened by 3 bases and J by 1 base, with 18 bases between the two germline ends.

This clone was seen a handful of times. This chain uses TRBV30 with TRBJ1-1, with a weak D call TRBD1 (5 bases). The CDR3 sequence is 11 residues long. V was pared by 2 bases and J by 11 bases, with 12 bases between. Germline assignment: CDR1 GTSNPN and CDR2 SVGIG (reference sequence). This CDR3 is CAWSNGARAFF. CDR3 nucleotide sequence: TGTGCCTGGAGTAATGGGGCTCGGGCTTTCTTT.

The chain couples TRBV19 to TRBJ1-5, with D unclear. V was shortened by 7 bases and J by 2 bases, with 9 bases between the two germline ends. The CDR3 contains 13 residues. The germline gives CDR1 LNHDA, CDR2 SQIVND (reference sequence). CDR3 residues: CASKERGNQPQHF. Written as DNA, the CDR3 is TGTGCCAGTAAAGAACGGGGCAATCAGCCCCAGCATTTT.

The chain joins TRBV15 to TRBJ2-1; 10 bases are a match to TRBD2. The CDR3 is made up of 14 amino acids. Germline V gene data show CDR1 as LNHNV and CDR2 as YYDKDF (reference sequence). V shed 4 bases, J shed 8 bases, and the junction held 5 bases outside the gene matches. The CDR3: CATSKLAGIDEQFF. DNA of the CDR3: TGTGCCACCAGCAAACTAGCGGGGATCGATGAGCAGTTCTTC. Together with reference TRBV15 and TRBJ2-1, the CDR3 gives the full variable domain: DAMVIQNPRYQVTQFGKPVTLSCSQTLNHNVMYWYQQKSSQAPKLLFHYYDKDFNNEADTPDNFQSRRPNTSFCFLDIRSPGLGDTAMYLCATSKLAGIDEQFFGPGTRLTVL.

This clone was counted between two and nine times. This chain connects TRBV28 to TRBJ1-2; D might be TRBD1 (6 bases). V shed 2 bases and J shed 4 bases, with 17 bases lying between them. Germline lookup yields CDR1 MDHEN and CDR2 SYDVKM. The length of the CDR3 is 16 residues. CDR3 region: CASSLVRTVLGYGYTF. The CDR3 DNA follows: TGTGCCAGCAGTTTAGTCCGGACAGTCCTAGGCTATGGCTACACCTTC.

This clone was picked up many times. In DNA, the CDR3 is TGTGCCTGGAGTGTGGGGGGGATTCAGTACTTC. Protein sequence: CAWSVGGIQYF. The rearrangement links TRBV30 to TRBJ2-4; TRBD2 agrees at 7 bases. V gave up 0 bases and J gave up 10 bases; unmatched junction bases: 0. CDR3 length: 11 residues. CDR1 is GTSNPN and CDR2 is SVGIG in the germline V gene (reference sequence).

This sequence joins TRBV7-9 and TRBJ1-1; TRBD1 aligns across 9 bases. After removal of 9 bases from V and 6 bases from J, the junction contained 5 bases not matched to a gene. This CDR3 contains 12 residues. Germline-derived CDR1 and CDR2 are SEHNR and FQNEAQ (reference sequence). The CDR3 DNA sequence: TGTGCCAGTACAGGGGGCAGGGCTGAAGCTTTCTTT. It translates to CASTGGRAEAFF.

This clone was detected a few times. V usage is TRBV7-2 and J usage is TRBJ2-3, with D possibly matching TRBD1 (6 bases). Germline values: CDR1 SGHTA, CDR2 FQGNSA. The CDR3 has 14 amino acids. V was trimmed by 5 bases and J by 5 bases, leaving 14 bases between them. The chain's CDR3 is CASSLKTGIDTQYF. CDR3 in DNA: TGTGCCAGCAGCCTCAAGACAGGAATAGATACGCAGTATTTT.

The table lists this clone with a few counts. This chain links TRBV7-9 with TRBJ2-2, with 11 bases identical to TRBD1. J gave up 5 bases and V 5 bases, and 4 bases lay outside the gene matches. The CDR3 covers 15 residues. Germline-derived CDR1 and CDR2 are SEHNR and FQNEAQ (reference sequence). The CDR3: CASSTGTGGTGELFF. CDR3 coding DNA: TGTGCCAGCAGCACCGGGACAGGGGGAACCGGGGAGCTGTTTTTT.

The rearrangement links TRBV6-1 to TRBJ2-5; 12 nucleotides agree with TRBD1. The V segment lost 4 bases and the J segment 5 bases; nucleotides outside the gene matches: 11. The CDR3 consists of 17 residues. Per germline, CDR1 MNHNS and CDR2 SASEGT. The CDR3 reads CASSGNLGTGGEETQYF. The CDR3 bases are TGTGCCAGCAGTGGTAACCTGGGGACAGGGGGCGAGGAGACCCAGTACTTC.

This clone was recorded a few times. The CDR3 here is CASSLVLGNYGYTF. The DNA of the CDR3 is TGTGCCAGCAGCTTGGTACTCGGGAACTATGGCTACACCTTC. V and J are TRBV5-6 and TRBJ1-2, with D unclear. The germline V gene encodes CDR1 SGHDT and CDR2 YYEEEE. This CDR3 is built from 14 residues. The V end was cut by 0 bases, the J end by 2 bases, with 8 bases between.